The rows below give T cell receptor beta chains drawn from one sample of a study of T-cell reconstitution after alpha-beta-depleted transplantation in children. TCRdb re-derived calls from the PCR reads in MiXCR, one entry per CDR3 protein. The sample has more than 150,000 distinct CDR3 sequences; approximately 14% are singletons. This specimen consisted of PBMCs from the stem cell graft donor, obtained from the stem cell graft. These receptors all come from a human donor who donated a stem cell graft to a child with acute lymphoblastic leukemia. CDR3s include the opening cysteine and the closing phenylalanine or tryptophan. D genes are given only for firm matches. Only some rows state a clone size, as once, few, many or a class for expanded clones.

v_gene: TRBV3-1; d_gene: TRBD1; abundance: once; j_gene: TRBJ1-2; CDR3aa: CATCPQGAHRHGYTF; CDR3nt: TGTGCCACCTGCCCACAGGGGGCTCACCGTCATGGCTACACCTTC
v_gene: TRBV2; d_gene: TRBD2; abundance: -; j_gene: TRBJ2-1; CDR3aa: CASSEQREGKFF; CDR3nt: TGTGCCAGCAGTGAACAGCGGGAGGGGAAGTTCTTC
v_gene: TRBV20-1; d_gene: -; abundance: many; j_gene: TRBJ1-2; CDR3aa: CSVESRNYGYTF; CDR3nt: TGCAGTGTAGAATCAAGGAACTATGGCTACACCTTC
v_gene: TRBV12-3/TRBV12-4; d_gene: TRBD2; abundance: many; j_gene: TRBJ2-7; CDR3aa: CASSGTSGRPNF; CDR3nt: TGTGCCAGCAGCGGGACTAGCGGGAGACCGAACTTC
v_gene: TRBV5-1; d_gene: TRBD2; abundance: many; j_gene: TRBJ2-2; CDR3aa: CASSLEARTSGTGELFF; CDR3nt: TGCGCCAGCAGCTTGGAAGCAAGGACTAGCGGAACCGGGGAGCTGTTTTTT
v_gene: TRBV20-1; d_gene: TRBD2; abundance: -; j_gene: TRBJ2-1; CDR3aa: CSARVRTSSLFYNEQFF; CDR3nt: TGCAGTGCTAGAGTAAGGACTAGCAGCTTATTCTACAATGAGCAGTTCTTC
v_gene: TRBV21-1; d_gene: -; abundance: -; j_gene: TRBJ2-7; CDR3aa: CASSKGGHRAYEQYF; CDR3nt: TGTGCCAGCAGCAAAGGAGGTCACAGGGCCTACGAGCAGTACTTC
v_gene: TRBV29-1; d_gene: -; abundance: many; j_gene: TRBJ1-1; CDR3aa: CSALRWGRTEAFF; CDR3nt: TGCAGCGCGCTGCGGTGGGGGCGCACTGAAGCTTTCTTT
v_gene: TRBV4-1; d_gene: -; abundance: many; j_gene: TRBJ2-3; CDR3aa: CASSQVGRRSTDTQYF; CDR3nt: TGCGCCAGCAGCCAAGTCGGCCGGAGAAGCACAGATACGCAGTATTTT
v_gene: TRBV12-3/TRBV12-4; d_gene: TRBD2; abundance: many; j_gene: TRBJ2-1; CDR3aa: CASSDSGIENEQFF; CDR3nt: TGTGCCAGCAGTGATAGCGGGATTGAGAATGAGCAGTTCTTC
v_gene: TRBV19; d_gene: -; abundance: -; j_gene: TRBJ1-2; CDR3aa: CASSTVDPSNYGYTF; CDR3nt: TGTGCCAGTAGTACCGTGGACCCGTCGAACTATGGCTACACCTTC
v_gene: TRBV20-1; d_gene: TRBD2; abundance: few; j_gene: TRBJ2-7; CDR3aa: CSASSSGRVYEQYF; CDR3nt: TGCAGTGCTAGCTCTAGCGGGAGGGTATACGAGCAGTACTTC
v_gene: TRBV29-1; d_gene: -; abundance: many; j_gene: TRBJ2-7; CDR3aa: CSVRQGLTYEQYF; CDR3nt: TGCAGCGTCCGACAGGGACTAACCTACGAGCAGTACTTC